This T cell receptor (beta chain) emerged from a study of cytomegalovirus exposure and HLA in healthy donors. Whole-study results and caveats: In a later analysis, first-cohort TCR clusters were found to tend to co-occur in the 130 or so validation repertoires. In vitro checks showed that a few CMV-associated chains really do target CMV antigens.

Libraries were prepared by immunoSEQ multiplex PCR; TCRdb keeps only in-frame clonotypes and omits some of them. Of about 260,000 clones listed, 80% to 95% are singletons. As for this clone: The antigen is not known.

This CDR3 contains 14 residues. V lost 6 bases to trimming and J lost 0 bases, with 10 bases between them. Germline CDR1 and CDR2: SGHRS and YFSETQ. The TCR comes from a woman in her thirties in good health and CMV-seronegative. The chain combines TRBV5-1 with TRBJ2-1; D unresolved. Sequencing was done on a sample of PBMCs. The CDR3 bases are TGCGCCAGCACCACAGAGAGCTCCTACAATGAGCAGTTCTTC. It is translated as CASTTESSYNEQFF.